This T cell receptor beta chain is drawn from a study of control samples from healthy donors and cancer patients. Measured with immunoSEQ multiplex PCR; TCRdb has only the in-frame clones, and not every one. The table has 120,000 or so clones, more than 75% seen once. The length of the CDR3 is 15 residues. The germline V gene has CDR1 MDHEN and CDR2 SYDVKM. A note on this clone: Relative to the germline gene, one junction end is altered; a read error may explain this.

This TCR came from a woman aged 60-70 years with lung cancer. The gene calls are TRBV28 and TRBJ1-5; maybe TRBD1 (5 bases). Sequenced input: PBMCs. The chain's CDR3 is CASRLYDRNNQPQHF. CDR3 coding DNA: TGTGCCAGCCGTTTATACGACAGAAACAATCAGCCCCAGCATTTT.